This entry features one T cell receptor (beta chain) sequence. Its matching antigen is unknown. A single base separates this from a much larger clone, so it may be a read error. Trimming shortened V by 8 bases and J by 5 bases, and 16 bases separated the two germline ends. The CDR3 has 15 residues. Germline CDR1 MNHNS, CDR2 SASEGT. The sample belongs to a study of breast tumors, draining lymph nodes, adjacent tissues. Study outcomes and limitations: Tumors had less TCR diversity than lymph nodes, more than nontumor tissue. Compared with basal-like, luminal-like tumors shared significantly more repertoire with nontumor tissue. Tumor T cell lymph node origin was a supported hypothesis, not proven.

Breast cancer patients provided tissue from their axillary draining lymph nodes. One entry per CDR3 protein results from TCRdb running MiXCR on the multiplex PCR reads. This table holds around 230,000 distinct CDR3 sequences, about a third found once. The chain uses TRBV6-1 and TRBJ1-6; no reliable D call. The sequenced material came from axillary lymph node tissue. The sequence was obtained from a female donor with breast cancer. Some clones in this sample may be carry-over from other donors' samples. CDR3 loop: CASGRRNSDNSPLHF. The DNA for the CDR3 is TGTGCCAGCGGTCGCAGGAACTCTGATAATTCACCCCTCCACTTT.